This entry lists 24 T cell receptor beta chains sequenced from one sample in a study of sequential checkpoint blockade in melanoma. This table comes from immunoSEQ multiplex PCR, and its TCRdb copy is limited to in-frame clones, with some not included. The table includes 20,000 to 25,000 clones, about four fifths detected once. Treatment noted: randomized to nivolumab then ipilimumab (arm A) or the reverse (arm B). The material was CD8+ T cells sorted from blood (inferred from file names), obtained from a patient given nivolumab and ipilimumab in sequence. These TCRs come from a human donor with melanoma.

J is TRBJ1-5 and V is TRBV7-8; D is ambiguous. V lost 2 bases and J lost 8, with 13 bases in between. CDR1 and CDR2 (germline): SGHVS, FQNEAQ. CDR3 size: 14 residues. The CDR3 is CASSLIRVEKPQHF. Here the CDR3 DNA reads TGTGCCAGCAGCTTAATCCGGGTGGAAAAGCCCCAGCATTTT.

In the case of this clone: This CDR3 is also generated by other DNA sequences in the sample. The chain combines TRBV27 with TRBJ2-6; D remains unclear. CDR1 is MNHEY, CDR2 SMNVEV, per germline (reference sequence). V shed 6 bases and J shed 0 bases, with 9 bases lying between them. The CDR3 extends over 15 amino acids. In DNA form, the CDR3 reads TGTGCCAGCAGCCTCGTATACTCTGGGGCCAACGTCCTGACTTTC. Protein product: CASSLVYSGANVLTF.

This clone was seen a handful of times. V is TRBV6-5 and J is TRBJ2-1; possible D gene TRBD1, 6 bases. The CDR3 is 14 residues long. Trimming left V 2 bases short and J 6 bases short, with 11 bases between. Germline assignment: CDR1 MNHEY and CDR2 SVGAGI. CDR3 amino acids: CASSYVAGVNEQFF. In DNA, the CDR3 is TGTGCCAGCAGTTACGTCGCAGGGGTCAATGAGCAGTTCTTC.

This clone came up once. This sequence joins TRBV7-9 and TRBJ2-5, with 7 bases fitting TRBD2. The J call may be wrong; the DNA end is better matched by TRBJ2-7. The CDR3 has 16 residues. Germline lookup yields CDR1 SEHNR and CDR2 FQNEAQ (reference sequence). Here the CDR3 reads CASSFHLQGGIYEQYF. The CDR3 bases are TGTGCCAGCAGCTTCCACCTGCAGGGAGGGATCTACGAGCAGTACTTC.

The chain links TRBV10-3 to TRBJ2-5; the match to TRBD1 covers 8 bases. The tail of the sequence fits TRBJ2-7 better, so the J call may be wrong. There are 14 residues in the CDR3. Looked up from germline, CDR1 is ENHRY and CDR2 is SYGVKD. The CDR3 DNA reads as TGTGCCATCAGGCCCGCCGGGACAGGCTACGAGCAGTACTTC. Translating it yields CAIRPAGTGYEQYF.

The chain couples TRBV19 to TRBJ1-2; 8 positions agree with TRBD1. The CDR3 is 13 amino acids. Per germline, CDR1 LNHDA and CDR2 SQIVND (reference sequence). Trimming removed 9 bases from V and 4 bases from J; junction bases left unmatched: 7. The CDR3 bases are TGTGCCAGCCTCGGACAGGGACCCTATGGCTACACCTTC. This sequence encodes CASLGQGPYGYTF. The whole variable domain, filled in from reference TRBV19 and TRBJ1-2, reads DGGITQSPKYLFRKEGQNVTLSCEQNLNHDAMYWYRQDPGQGLRLIYYSQIVNDFQKGDIAEGYSVSREKKESFPLTVTSAQKNPTAFYLCASLGQGPYGYTFGSGTRLTVV.

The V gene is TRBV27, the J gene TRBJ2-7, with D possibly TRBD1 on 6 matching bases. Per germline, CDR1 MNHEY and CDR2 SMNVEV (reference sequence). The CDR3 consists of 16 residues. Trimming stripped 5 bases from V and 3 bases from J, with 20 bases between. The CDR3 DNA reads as TGTGCCAGCAGTCTAAGACAGGAGACGGCGATCTACGAGCAGTACTTC. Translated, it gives CASSLRQETAIYEQYF.

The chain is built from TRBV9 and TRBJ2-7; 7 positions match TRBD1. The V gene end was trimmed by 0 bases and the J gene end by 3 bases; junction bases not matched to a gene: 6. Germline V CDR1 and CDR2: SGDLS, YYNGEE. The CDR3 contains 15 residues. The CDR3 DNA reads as TGTGCCAGCAGCGTAGACGGGACAGCAGTCTACGAGCAGTACTTC. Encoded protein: CASSVDGTAVYEQYF.

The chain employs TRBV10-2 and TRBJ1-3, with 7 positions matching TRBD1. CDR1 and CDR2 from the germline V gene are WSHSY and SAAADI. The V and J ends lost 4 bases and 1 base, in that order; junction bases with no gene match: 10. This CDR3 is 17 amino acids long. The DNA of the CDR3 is TGCGCCAGCAGTGCCTTAAAGGGGGCCGGGTCTGGAAACACCATATATTTT. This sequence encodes CASSALKGAGSGNTIYF.

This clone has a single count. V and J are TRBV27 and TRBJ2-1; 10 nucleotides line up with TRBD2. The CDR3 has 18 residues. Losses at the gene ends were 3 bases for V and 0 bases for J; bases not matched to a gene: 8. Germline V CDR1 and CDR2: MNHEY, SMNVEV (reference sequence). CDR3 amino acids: CASSFLAGDFHSYNEQFF. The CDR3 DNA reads TGTGCCAGCAGTTTCCTAGCGGGGGACTTTCACTCCTACAATGAGCAGTTCTTC.

The CDR3 reads CASTRRGSSYEQYF. The CDR3 nucleotides are TGTGCCAGCACGCGCCGCGGAAGCTCCTACGAGCAGTACTTC. The chain couples TRBV28 to TRBJ2-7, with D unclear. V lost 7 bases to trimming and J lost 0 bases, with 13 bases between them. CDR1 is MDHEN and CDR2 is SYDVKM in the germline V gene. The CDR3 consists of 14 residues.

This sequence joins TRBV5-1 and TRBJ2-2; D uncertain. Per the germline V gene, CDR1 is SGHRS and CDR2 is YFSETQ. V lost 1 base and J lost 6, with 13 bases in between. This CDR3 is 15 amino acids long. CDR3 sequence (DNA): TGCGCCAGCAGCTTGTCCTACTTGGGCGCCGGGGAGCTGTTTTTT. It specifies CASSLSYLGAGELFF.

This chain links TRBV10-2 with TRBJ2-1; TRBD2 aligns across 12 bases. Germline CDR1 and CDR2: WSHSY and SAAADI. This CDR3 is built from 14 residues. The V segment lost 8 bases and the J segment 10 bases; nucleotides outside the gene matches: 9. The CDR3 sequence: CASAPGLAGTEQFF. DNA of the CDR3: TGCGCCAGCGCTCCGGGACTAGCGGGCACAGAGCAGTTCTTC.

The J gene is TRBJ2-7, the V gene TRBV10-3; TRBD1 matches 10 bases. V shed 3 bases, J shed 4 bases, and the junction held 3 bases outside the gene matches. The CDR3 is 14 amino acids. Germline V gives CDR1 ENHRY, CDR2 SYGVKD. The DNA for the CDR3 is TGTGCCATCAGTGATCCGGGACAGGGGTACGAGCAGTACTTC. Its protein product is CAISDPGQGYEQYF.

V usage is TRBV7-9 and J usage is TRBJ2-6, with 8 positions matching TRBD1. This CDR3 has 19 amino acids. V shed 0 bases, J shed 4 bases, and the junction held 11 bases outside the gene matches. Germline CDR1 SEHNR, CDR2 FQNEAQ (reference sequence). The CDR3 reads CASSLARGRSASGANVLTF. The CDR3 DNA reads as TGTGCCAGCAGCTTAGCCAGGGGGCGGTCCGCTTCGGGGGCCAACGTCCTGACTTTC.

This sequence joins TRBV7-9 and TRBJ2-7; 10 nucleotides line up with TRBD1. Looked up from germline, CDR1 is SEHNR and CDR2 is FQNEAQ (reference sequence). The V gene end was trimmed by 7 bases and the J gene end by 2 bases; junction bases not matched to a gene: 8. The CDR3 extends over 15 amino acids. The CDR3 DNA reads TGTGCCAGCACCTCAATCGGGACAGGGGCCTACGAGCAGTACTTC. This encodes CASTSIGTGAYEQYF.

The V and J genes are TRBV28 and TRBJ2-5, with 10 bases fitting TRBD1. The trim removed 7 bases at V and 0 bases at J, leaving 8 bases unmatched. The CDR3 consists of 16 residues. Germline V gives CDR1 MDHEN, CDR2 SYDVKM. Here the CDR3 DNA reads TGTGCCAGCACCCACGAGGGGACAGGGGACCAAGAGACCCAGTACTTC. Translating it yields CASTHEGTGDQETQYF.

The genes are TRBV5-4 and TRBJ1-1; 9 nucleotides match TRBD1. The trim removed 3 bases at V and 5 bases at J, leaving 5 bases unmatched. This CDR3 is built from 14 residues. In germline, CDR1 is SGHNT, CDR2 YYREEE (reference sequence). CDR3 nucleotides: TGTGCCAGCAGCTCTTCGACAGGGGGGACTGAAGCTTTCTTT. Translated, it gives CASSSSTGGTEAFF.

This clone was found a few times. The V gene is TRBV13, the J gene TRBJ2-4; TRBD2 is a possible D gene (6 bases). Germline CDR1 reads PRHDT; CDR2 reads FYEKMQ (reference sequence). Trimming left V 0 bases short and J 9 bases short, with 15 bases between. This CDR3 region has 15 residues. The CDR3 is CASSLGGRGPSIQYF. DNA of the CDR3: TGTGCCAGCAGCTTAGGCGGGAGAGGACCCAGCATTCAGTACTTC.

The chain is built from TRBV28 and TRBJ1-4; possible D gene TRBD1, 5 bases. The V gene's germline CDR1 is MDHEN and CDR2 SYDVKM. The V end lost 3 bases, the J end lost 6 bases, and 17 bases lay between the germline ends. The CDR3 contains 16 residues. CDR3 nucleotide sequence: TGTGCCAGCAGTTTTCCGGCGGAGGGGTTAGATGAAAAACTGTTTTTT. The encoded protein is CASSFPAEGLDEKLFF.

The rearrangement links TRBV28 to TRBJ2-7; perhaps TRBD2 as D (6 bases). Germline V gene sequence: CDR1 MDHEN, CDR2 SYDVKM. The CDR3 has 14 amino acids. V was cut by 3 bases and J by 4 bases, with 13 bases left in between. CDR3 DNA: TGTGCCAGCAGTTTCTCTGGAGGGGTTTACGAGCAGTACTTC. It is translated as CASSFSGGVYEQYF.

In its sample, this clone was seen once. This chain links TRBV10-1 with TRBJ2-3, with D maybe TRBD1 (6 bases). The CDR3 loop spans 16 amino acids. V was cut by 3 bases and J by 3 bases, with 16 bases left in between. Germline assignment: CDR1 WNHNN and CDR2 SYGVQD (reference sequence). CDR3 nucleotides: TGCGCCAGCAGTGATTCTGGGGGCGGCAGAACAGATACGCAGTATTTT. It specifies CASSDSGGGRTDTQYF.

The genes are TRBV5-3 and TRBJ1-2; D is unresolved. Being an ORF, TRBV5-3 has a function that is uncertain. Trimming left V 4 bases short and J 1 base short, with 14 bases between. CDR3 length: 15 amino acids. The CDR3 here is CARSPRGPDNYGYTF. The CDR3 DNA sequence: TGTGCCAGAAGCCCCAGAGGGCCCGATAACTATGGCTACACCTTC.

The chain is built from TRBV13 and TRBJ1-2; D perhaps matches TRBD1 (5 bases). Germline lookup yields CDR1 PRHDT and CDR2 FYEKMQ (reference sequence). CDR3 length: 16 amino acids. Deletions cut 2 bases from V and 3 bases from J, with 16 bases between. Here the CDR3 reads CASSLQRGGWYYGYTF. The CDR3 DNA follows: TGTGCCAGCAGCTTACAGCGGGGGGGGTGGTACTATGGCTACACCTTC. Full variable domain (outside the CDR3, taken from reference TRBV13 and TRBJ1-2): AAGVIQSPRHLIKEKRETATLKCYPIPRHDTVYWYQQGPGQDPQFLISFYEKMQSDKGSIPDRFSAQQFSDYHSELNMSSLELGDSALYFCASSLQRGGWYYGYTFGSGTRLTVV.